A selection of T cell receptor beta chains follows, all from one sample in a study of blood T cells in healthy people across ages. TCRdb passed the 5' RACE reads through MiXCR, listing each CDR3 protein once. The data hold hundreds of thousands of distinct CDR3 sequences, with 56% observed a single time. Sequencing input: blood. Source of these receptors: a man in his forties in good health. Each CDR3 is given with its conserved first and last residue. Each record gives: clone size, J gene, D gene, V gene, CDR3 DNA, CDR3 protein. D genes are given only for firm matches. Clone size is given for some rows only: seen once, a few or many times, or a class if the clone is expanded.

few TRBJ2-7 . TRBV25-1 TGTGCCAGCAGTGGCGGCAGCTCCTACGAGCAGTACTTC CASSGGSSYEQYF
. TRBJ1-1 . TRBV20-1 TGCAGTGCTAGTTGGGCAGGGACCACAGGAGCTTTCTTT CSASWAGTTGAFF
. TRBJ2-7 TRBD2 TRBV27 TGTGCCAGCAGTACGACTAGCGGGATCTCCTACGAGCAGTACTTC CASSTTSGISYEQYF
. TRBJ1-5 . TRBV12-3/TRBV12-4 TGTGCCAGCAGAAAGGGAAGCTCCTACAATGAGCCCCAGCATTTT CASRKGSSYNEPQHF
once TRBJ2-4 . TRBV19 TGTGCCAGTACGGTCCTCGGGTCGGAGGAAAACATTCAGTACTTC CASTVLGSEENIQYF
. TRBJ1-4 TRBD1 TRBV5-5 TGTGCCAGCAGCGTGGGACAGGGAAAGGAAAAACTGTTTTTT CASSVGQGKEKLFF
. TRBJ2-5 . TRBV28 TGTGCCAGCAGTTTAGGGGCGGGAACGTCCGCCCCGGAGACCCAGTACTTC CASSLGAGTSAPETQYF
. TRBJ2-1 . TRBV20-1 TGCAGTGCTCCTAAACAGAACCACTATGAGCAGTTCTTC CSAPKQNHYEQFF
. TRBJ1-5 . TRBV14 TGTGCCAGCAGCCAGTCAGGGTTTCAGCCCCAGCATTTT CASSQSGFQPQHF
. TRBJ2-3 . TRBV29-1 TGCAGCGCAAGGCAATTATACGAGGCGCAGTATTTT CSARQLYEAQYF
many TRBJ2-7 . TRBV29-1 TGCAGCGTTGTTCCTAAAGGGCTCTTCTACGAGCAGTACTTC CSVVPKGLFYEQYF
. TRBJ2-7 TRBD2 TRBV11-2 TGTGCCAGCAGTCTTAGCGGGACTATCTCCTACGAGCAGTACTTC CASSLSGTISYEQYF
. TRBJ1-3 . TRBV6-1 TGTGCCAGCAGCCACGGACGCGTCATGATGACCAAGATCTCTGGAAACACCATATATTTT CASSHGRVMMTKISGNTIYF
few TRBJ1-2 . TRBV6-6 TGTGCCAGCAACTCTGACGGAACTAACTATGGCTACACCTTC CASNSDGTNYGYTF
. TRBJ2-6 . TRBV6-2/TRBV6-3 TGTGCCAGCAGCAGTGAGGGATCCTTCTCTGGGGCCAACGTCCTGACTTTC CASSSEGSFSGANVLTF
. TRBJ2-3 . TRBV7-6 TGTGCCAGCAGCTTAGCGGGGGGAGAGGGACGCACAGATACGCAGTATTTT CASSLAGGEGRTDTQYF
. TRBJ2-1 . TRBV7-3 TGTGCCAGCAGCTTAACGGCGGGCTACAATGAGCAGTTCTTC CASSLTAGYNEQFF
. TRBJ2-7 . TRBV28 TGTGCCAGCAGTGACATCCCGGCGCACGAGCAGTACTTC CASSDIPAHEQYF
. TRBJ2-5 . TRBV14 TGTGCCAGCAGATCCACCGGGACTTCGGAAGAAACCCAGTACTTC CASRSTGTSEETQYF
. TRBJ1-6 . TRBV5-1 TGCGCCAGCAGCTTCATGAGTAATAATTCACCCCTCCACTTT CASSFMSNNSPLHF
many TRBJ2-1 . TRBV20-1 TGCAGTGCTAGTAACATGGACAGCTCCTACAATGAGCAGTTCTTC CSASNMDSSYNEQFF
. TRBJ2-7 TRBD1 TRBV27 TGTGCCAGCAGTTTATCGGGGACAGGGGTATCCTACGAGCAGTACTTC CASSLSGTGVSYEQYF
. TRBJ2-7 . TRBV14 TGTGCCAGCAGCCAACGGTGGGGAACGGAGCTCCACGAGCAGTACTTC CASSQRWGTELHEQYF
. TRBJ2-6 . TRBV19 TGTGCCAGTAGTATTCGGGTGACAGGTCTATCTGGGGCCAACGTCCTGACTTTC CASSIRVTGLSGANVLTF
. TRBJ1-1 . TRBV6-4 TGTGCCAGCAGTGACTCGAGTCGGGGGAACACTGAAGCTTTCTTT CASSDSSRGNTEAFF
. TRBJ2-5 TRBD2 TRBV25-1 TGTGCCAGCAGTGAGGCTAGCGGGAACCGAGAGACCCAGTACTTC CASSEASGNRETQYF
few TRBJ2-6 . TRBV28 TGTGCCAGCGGTAGGGTAGGGGCCAACGTCCTGACTTTC CASGRVGANVLTF
. TRBJ2-3 . TRBV12-5 TGTGCTAGCAAGGGGGACATTACTAGCACAGATACGCAGTATTTT CASKGDITSTDTQYF
few TRBJ2-1 . TRBV10-3 TGTGCCACACACTCTTCAGCCGGGTCCTACAATGAGCAGTTCTTC CATHSSAGSYNEQFF
. TRBJ2-3 TRBD1 TRBV28 TGTGCCAGCAGGGGTTCCGGGACAGGACACACAGATACGCAGTATTTT CASRGSGTGHTDTQYF
. TRBJ2-2 TRBD2 TRBV7-8 TGTGCCAGCAGCTTACACCGCTGGGCAGGCCGACTAGCGGGAGGGCGGTCCGGGGAGCTGTTTTTT CASSLHRWAGRLAGGRSGELFF
few TRBJ2-5 TRBD2 TRBV10-3 TGTGCCATCGAAGCGGGGAAGGGGGAGACCCAGTACTTC CAIEAGKGETQYF
. TRBJ1-1 TRBD1 TRBV12-3/TRBV12-4 TGTGCCAGCAGTCGAACTAACCAGGGGGGCACTGAAGCTTTCTTT CASSRTNQGGTEAFF
. TRBJ2-7 . TRBV12-3/TRBV12-4 TGTGCCAGCAGTTGGGATATAGATTACGAGCAGTACTTC CASSWDIDYEQYF
. TRBJ2-1 TRBD2 TRBV7-8 TGTGCCAGCAGCTTAGTGGGGGACTATTACAATGAGCAGTTCTTC CASSLVGDYYNEQFF
. TRBJ1-6 TRBD1 TRBV7-3 TGTGCCAGCAGCCTAGGGACAGGGGGTTCACCCCTCCACTTT CASSLGTGGSPLHF
few TRBJ2-5 TRBD2 TRBV20-1 TGCAGTGCTAGGGGACTAGCGGGCCAAGAGACCCAGTACTTC CSARGLAGQETQYF
once TRBJ2-7 . TRBV20-1 TGCAGTGCTTTCGGGGGTGTGCGGGGCCCCTACAATGAGCAGTACTTC CSAFGGVRGPYNEQYF
few TRBJ1-4 . TRBV7-2 TGTGCCAGCAGCTTAGACAGGACTAATGAAAAACTGTTTTTT CASSLDRTNEKLFF
few TRBJ2-3 TRBD2 TRBV20-1 TGCAGTACCGAAATAGCGGGAAATTCAGATACGCAGTATTTT CSTEIAGNSDTQYF
. TRBJ1-2 . TRBV10-3 TGTGCCATCAGTGAGGACAGGACCTATGGCTACACCTTC CAISEDRTYGYTF
. TRBJ1-1 . TRBV29-1 TGCAGCGTTGTTACTCGGATGAACACTGAAGCTTTCTTT CSVVTRMNTEAFF
few TRBJ2-3 TRBD2 TRBV20-1 TGCAGTGCGGCCGGGACTAGCGGGACGGATACGCAGTATTTT CSAAGTSGTDTQYF
. TRBJ2-2 TRBD1 TRBV6-4 TGTGCCAGCAGACTACGGGGGACAGGGGTAACGAACACCGGGGAGCTGTTTTTT CASRLRGTGVTNTGELFF
. TRBJ2-1 . TRBV7-9 TGTGCCAGCAGCTTAGTCCACAATGAGCAGTTCTTC CASSLVHNEQFF
. TRBJ2-5 . TRBV10-3 TGTGCCATCAGTGAGAGCCCCAGGCAAGAGACCCAGTACTTC CAISESPRQETQYF
. TRBJ1-6 TRBD1 TRBV27 TGTGCCAGCAGTGCCGACAGGGACCATTCACCCCTCCACTTT CASSADRDHSPLHF
. TRBJ2-1 . TRBV20-1 TGCAGTGCTCCCAAAGCGGGCCAGCCCTACAATGAGCAGTTCTTC CSAPKAGQPYNEQFF
. TRBJ1-2 . TRBV9 TGTGCCAGCAGCCCAACGACACAAATCTATGGCTACACCTTC CASSPTTQIYGYTF
few TRBJ2-2 TRBD1 TRBV28 TGTGCCAGCAGCATTCAGGGGGCGACCGGGGAGCTGTTTTTT CASSIQGATGELFF
few TRBJ2-7 TRBD1 TRBV7-9 TGTGCCAGCAGCCCGCCAAGGACAGGGCTGGAGCAGTACTTC CASSPPRTGLEQYF
. TRBJ1-6 . TRBV6-1 TGTGCCAGCGAAGAAGGGTGGCCGAGAAATTCACCCCTCCACTTT CASEEGWPRNSPLHF
few TRBJ2-2 TRBD1 TRBV7-3 TGTGCCAGCAGCGCCACAGGGGCCAACACCGGGGAGCTGTTTTTT CASSATGANTGELFF
. TRBJ1-5 TRBD1 TRBV20-1 TGCAGTGCTAGGACTTCGACAGGGAGGAATCAGCCCCAGCATTTT CSARTSTGRNQPQHF
few TRBJ2-1 TRBD2 TRBV9 TGTGCCAGCAGCGTACAACCGGCGGGGGATGAGCAGTTCTTC CASSVQPAGDEQFF
once TRBJ2-7 TRBD1 TRBV5-1 TGCGCCAGCAGCTTGGCAGGGACAGGGAACGAGCAGTACTTC CASSLAGTGNEQYF
. TRBJ2-3 TRBD2 TRBV27 TGTGCCAGCTCCTATATTCGGGGGGGACATAGGACACCGACAGATACGCAGTATTTT CASSYIRGGHRTPTDTQYF
once TRBJ1-6 . TRBV4-3 TGCGCCAGCAGCCAAGATGGAGGGACCGCCTCCCGGGTTAATTCACCCCTCCACTTT CASSQDGGTASRVNSPLHF
few TRBJ2-1 . TRBV20-1 TGCAGTGCTACCAAAAGGGGGGGTGAGCAGTTCTTC CSATKRGGEQFF